This TCR beta chain came from a study of T cell clusters in autoimmune cytopenias (dated by TCRdb to the late 2010s). In the study overall: Per sample, TRB sequencing gave a median depth of about 54,000 reads and a median of roughly 2,500 distinct TRB clonotypes. The study aimed to test whether autoimmune cytopenia patients carry a disease-specific immune repertoire signature usable as a blood-based biomarker. Alongside healthy, CLL and autoimmune hepatitis controls, autoimmune cytopenia patients had their peripheral blood TRB and IGH repertoires sequenced at active disease and again during treatment follow-up.

TRB amplification used roughly 270 ng of peripheral blood genomic DNA, tens of thousands of genome equivalents, per sample. Frequency indicates this clonotype is medium-sized (0.01 to 0.1%); no count is kept. Its antigen target is currently unknown. TRB rearrangements were amplified by multiplex PCR using a touch-down protocol with TRB-A and TRB-B primer pools mixed in one tube. Illumina adapters and sample indices were attached to the amplicons through two consecutive PCR reactions using Phusion HS II polymerase. The amplicons were purified from gel with the NucleoSpin Gel and PCR Clean-up kit, after which the amplicons were quantified by Qubit and checked for quality on an Agilent 2100 Bioanalyzer. Sequencing of the libraries was done on an Illumina MiSeq with paired-end, single-indexed, 600-cycle runs. In the source study's methods: Alignment and assembly of TRB reads were performed with MiXCR version 2.1.12 and the default MiXCR reference library. A clone was defined by each unique CDR3 nucleotide sequence, and the analysis included only productive sequences supported by at least two reads. Repertoire diversity was assessed with alpha-parameterized diversity profiles (alpha 0 to 5), including the Shannon (alpha 1) and Simpson (alpha 2) indices, which were computed with an R script. The tcR package was used to compute combinatorial TRB VJ usage, and cohorts were compared on this usage by principal component analysis with ade4. TCRbeta CDR3s were clustered with GLIPH on cohort pairs matched by age and read depth, and cluster frequencies were compared by Wilcoxon test. TCRdb reprocessed the raw reads; every CDR3 protein sequence is a single record, and DNA is not supplied. The V and J calls follow TCRdb's processing rather than the paper's. The sample table records about 3,500 distinct CDR3 sequences. Clones ranked in the top ten supply around a third of the sample.

General study outcomes and caveats: A lack of physiological T cell clusters in primary autoimmune cytopenia patients was suggested by GLIPH, as 51 clusters were found to be exclusive to healthy donors versus about 16 exclusive to patients. The cluster-lack signature was not seen for secondary cytopenia versus CLL, apparently masked by the dominant lymphoma-associated repertoire. The T cell clusters were defined in silico only, and their functional role remained to be validated experimentally. Shifts in the TRB repertoire, including less even repertoires in secondary cytopenia and CLL, were mostly a reflection of lymphoma bias and not of autoimmunity. Healthy donors had almost three times as many exclusive TRB clusters as active autoimmune hepatitis patients, a finding consistent with an autoimmunity-wide signature.

CDR1 and CDR2 are drawn from the germline V gene (reference sequence): LNHDA, SQIVND. The CDR3 runs 12 residues from the cysteine to the phenylalanine. No DNA has been recorded. The sample taken for sequencing was peripheral blood. This receptor was obtained from a human donor with an autoimmune cytopenia or autoimmune hepatitis (not recorded which). The sequence joins TRBV19 to TRBJ1-1. The CDR3 in this case is CASSIPPREAFF. Full variable domain (CDR3 extended with the reference TRBV19 and TRBJ1-1 proteins): DGGITQSPKYLFRKEGQNVTLSCEQNLNHDAMYWYRQDPGQGLRLIYYSQIVNDFQKGDIAEGYSVSREKKESFPLTVTSAQKNPTAFYLCASSIPPREAFFGQGTRLTVV.